This T cell receptor beta chain came from a study of T cell responses to AZD1222 COVID-19 vaccine. With V trimmed by 3 bases and J by 4 bases, 16 bases remained unmatched. Germline V gene sequence: CDR1 SGHDT, CDR2 YYEEEE. This CDR3 is 17 amino acids long. The data were produced by immunoSEQ multiplex PCR, yet TCRdb's version contains in-frame clones alone and is incomplete. The table shows 120,000 to 150,000 clones, with approximately 91% occurring only once. The genes are TRBV5-6 and TRBJ2-7; 7 bases fit TRBD1. The clonotype was recovered from an adult in good health. Material: peripheral blood, obtained on day 0 of AZD1222 vaccination. The CDR3 DNA reads TGTGCCAGCAGCTCAGTTTTCTTTGACAGGGCTGTTTACGAGCAGTACTTC. Protein product: CASSSVFFDRAVYEQYF.